This TCR beta chain was identified in a study of cytomegalovirus exposure and HLA in healthy donors. The PCR was carried out with 60 Vbeta primers and 13 Jbeta primers. Clones were read by immunoSEQ multiplex PCR, and TCRdb kept only the in-frame ones, dropping some. Of about 120,000 clones in the sample, less than 10% were seen once. Regarding the study as a whole: TCR beta V- and J-gene trimming, according to a later analysis, was linked to a missense DCLRE1C variant. In all likelihood, a cluster of highly shared sequence variants was a sequencing artifact.

In regard to this clone: Its antigen is still unknown.

V was pared by 8 bases and J by 0 bases, with 3 bases of the junction left unmatched. Looked up from germline, CDR1 is MNHNS and CDR2 is SASEGT. The CDR3 runs to 13 residues. The sample taken for sequencing was PBMCs. The sequence derives from a woman in her thirties or forties in good health and CMV-seropositive. The chain employs TRBV6-1 and TRBJ1-1, with TRBD1 identical over 7 bases. The CDR3 DNA is TGTGCCAGCTCGGGACAGATGAACACTGAAGCTTTCTTT. Translation gives CASSGQMNTEAFF.